The present entry profiles one TCR beta chain with its context. The CDR3 is 12 residues long. V gave up 2 bases and J gave up 7 bases, with 9 bases separating them. Per the germline V gene, CDR1 is SGHTA and CDR2 is FQGTGA. Method: immunoSEQ multiplex PCR; TCRdb's copy keeps in-frame clones and lacks some. The table shows tens of thousands of clones, with about nine tenths occurring only once. This sample was taken from a study of OX40 agonist ivuxolimab in advanced cancers. V gene TRBV7-3 combines with J gene TRBJ2-7; D unresolved. The clonotype originates from an adult with an advanced solid tumor such as melanoma, head and neck, liver or kidney cancer. The specimen comprised CD4+ or CD8+ T cells sorted from blood, sampled in a trial of the OX40 agonist ivuxolimab. In DNA form, the CDR3 reads TGTGCCAGCAGCTTAGGCGGCGTTGAGCAGTACTTC. Translation gives CASSLGGVEQYF.